These 30 T cell receptor beta chains were sequenced from one sample in a study of T cells in Graves' hyperthyroidism and ophthalmopathy. Amplification targeted TCR beta CDR3 regions from RNA transcripts. The primer set for the first-round RT-PCR of the TCR CDR3 was HTBI. Via MiXCR, TCRdb re-called the multiplex PCR reads, giving one row per CDR3 protein. Of about 410,000 distinct CDR3 sequences in the sample, about 14% are singletons; the top ten hold around 20%. Sequencing was done on a sample of blood. The receptors here all came from a woman aged 25 to 45 with Graves' ophthalmopathy.

This clonotype was recorded at least ten times. This chain uses TRBV5-6 with TRBJ2-3, with D maybe TRBD1 (6 bases). With 3 bases removed from V and 2 bases from J, the gap between germline ends came to 16 bases. There are 16 residues in the CDR3. Per germline, CDR1 SGHDT and CDR2 YYEEEE. The CDR3 region has the DNA TGTGCCAGCAGCTCCCCCGGGACACATATCACAGATACGCAGTATTTT. This translates into CASSSPGTHITDTQYF.

This clonotype was counted between two and nine times. The rearrangement links TRBV12-5 to TRBJ2-7; D remains ambiguous. Looked up from germline, CDR1 is LGHNT and CDR2 is FRNRAP. The CDR3 runs to 16 residues. The germline V and J ends were trimmed by 5 bases and 0 bases, with 17 bases remaining between them. CDR3 coding DNA: TGTGCTAGTGGTCCACCCAGAGAACATTTCTCCTACGAGCAGTACTTC. Its translation: CASGPPREHFSYEQYF.

This clonotype was recorded at least ten times. The chain couples TRBV12-3 or TRBV12-4 to TRBJ2-3, with 9 bases matching TRBD2. The CDR3 consists of 16 residues. The junction had 6 bases not matched to a gene; V was cut back by 3 bases and J by 2 bases. CDR3 protein: CASSLAGGSSTDTQYF. The CDR3 DNA reads TGTGCCAGCAGTTTGGCGGGGGGGTCCTCCACAGATACGCAGTATTTT.

This clonotype was seen many times. The V call is TRBV28, the J call TRBJ2-5; D perhaps matches TRBD1 (5 bases). The CDR3 sequence is 14 residues long. Germline-derived CDR1 and CDR2 are MDHEN and SYDVKM. V was cut by 7 bases and J by 1 base, with 13 bases left in between. As DNA, the CDR3 is TGTGCCAGCACCAAGATAGGGGTCCAAGAGACCCAGTACTTC. Translated: CASTKIGVQETQYF.

This clonotype has only a few counts. V and J are TRBV6-1 and TRBJ2-2; D gene uncertain. Trimming stripped 6 bases from V and 4 bases from J, with 9 bases between. This CDR3 has 13 amino acids. CDR1 MNHNS and CDR2 SASEGT come from the germline V gene. The CDR3 is CASSDALTGELFF. The CDR3 DNA reads TGTGCCAGCAGCGACGCTCTCACCGGGGAGCTGTTTTTT.

The table lists this clonotype with many counts. V gene TRBV5-8 combines with J gene TRBJ1-2; D not certain. CDR3 size: 12 residues. V was clipped by 9 bases and J by 2 bases, with 11 bases between them. Germline V CDR1 and CDR2: SGHTS, YDEGEE. Written as DNA, the CDR3 is TGTGCCACCAAGGTCCGAAACTATGGCTACACCTTC. It encodes CATKVRNYGYTF.

The chain combines TRBV6-1 with TRBJ1-5, with TRBD1 matching over 9 bases. The junction had 9 bases not matched to a gene; V was cut back by 6 bases and J by 0 bases. The length of the CDR3 is 17 residues. Per germline, CDR1 MNHNS and CDR2 SASEGT. CDR3 DNA sequence: TGTGCCAGCAGCCGCCAGACAGGGGGGAATAGCAATCAGCCCCAGCATTTT. The encoded protein is CASSRQTGGNSNQPQHF.

The sample holds many counts of this clonotype. The genes are TRBV18 and TRBJ2-7, with 7 bases that match TRBD1. With V trimmed by 6 bases and J by 3 bases, 11 bases remained unmatched. CDR1 is KGHSH and CDR2 is LQKENI in the germline V gene. The CDR3 consists of 15 residues. The CDR3 DNA is TGTGCCAGCTCGTATAACAGGGGTACGGGCTACGAGCAGTACTTC. Translated, it gives CASSYNRGTGYEQYF.

This clonotype was counted a few times. The chain links TRBV20-1 to TRBJ2-7, with 9 bases fitting TRBD1. The CDR3 contains 15 residues. The germline V gene encodes CDR1 DFQATT and CDR2 SNEGSKA (reference sequence). With V trimmed by 5 bases and J by 5 bases, 13 bases remained unmatched. DNA of the CDR3: TGCAGTGCTGGAAGGACAGGGGACAGTTTCAACGAGCAGTACTTC. Protein sequence: CSAGRTGDSFNEQYF.

This clonotype showed up many times. The rearrangement uses TRBV7-2 and TRBJ2-1; D is ambiguous. V was cut by 3 bases and J by 6 bases, with 9 bases left in between. In germline, CDR1 is SGHTA, CDR2 FQGNSA. The CDR3 spans 13 residues. This CDR3 reads CASSLGFFNEQFF. The CDR3 DNA reads TGTGCCAGCAGCTTGGGTTTTTTCAATGAGCAGTTCTTC.

This clonotype was observed many times. The genes are TRBV6-1 and TRBJ2-2, with TRBD2 identical over 13 bases. The V and J ends lost 8 bases and 4 bases, in that order; junction bases with no gene match: 10. Germline assignment: CDR1 MNHNS and CDR2 SASEGT. CDR3 length: 17 amino acids. The DNA for the CDR3 is TGTGCCAGCTATTTTCGGGGGACTAGCGGGGTCACCGGGGAGCTGTTTTTT. It translates to CASYFRGTSGVTGELFF.

A few counts support this clonotype. This chain uses TRBV12-3 or TRBV12-4 with TRBJ1-4; D may be TRBD1 (6 bases). This CDR3 is 15 amino acids long. The germline V and J ends were trimmed by 6 bases and 4 bases, with 15 bases remaining between them. In nucleotides, the CDR3 is TGTGCCAGCAGCCCTAGGACAGTTTATAATGAAAAACTGTTTTTT. Translating gives CASSPRTVYNEKLFF.

This clonotype was observed many times. The chain employs TRBV5-5 and TRBJ2-2; unclear D gene. With 4 bases removed from V and 4 bases from J, the gap between germline ends came to 17 bases. This CDR3 is 16 amino acids long. Germline V gene sequence: CDR1 SGHKS, CDR2 YYEKEE (reference sequence). As DNA, the CDR3 is TGTGCCAGCAGCAAGAACCTAGGGCAGATCACCGGGGAGCTGTTTTTT. Its protein is CASSKNLGQITGELFF. Full variable domain (rest looked up from reference TRBV5-5 and TRBJ2-2): DAGVTQSPTHLIKTRGQQVTLRCSPISGHKSVSWYQQVLGQGPQFIFQYYEKEERGRGNFPDRFSARQFPNYSSELNVNALLLGDSALYLCASSKNLGQITGELFFGEGSRLTVL.

This clonotype occurred many times. The chain uses TRBV28 and TRBJ1-6; D possibly corresponds to TRBD1 (5 bases). Per the germline V gene, CDR1 is MDHEN and CDR2 is SYDVKM. This CDR3 region has 17 residues. The V and J ends lost 0 bases and 0 bases respectively, with 9 bases between them. The CDR3 DNA sequence: TGTGCCAGCAGTTTATGGACAGCCATCTCCTATAATTCACCCCTCCACTTT. As protein: CASSLWTAISYNSPLHF.

J is TRBJ2-3 and V is TRBV24-1, with unresolved D. V shed 5 bases and J shed 1 base, with 9 bases lying between them. CDR1 is KGHDR, CDR2 SFDVKD, per germline. The CDR3 is made up of 14 amino acids. The CDR3 reads CATSGPDGTDTQYF. The CDR3 DNA is TGTGCCACCAGTGGCCCGGACGGCACAGATACGCAGTATTTT.

This clonotype showed up many times. The genes are TRBV18 and TRBJ2-1, with unresolved D. The CDR3 runs 15 residues. CDR1 and CDR2 from the germline V gene are KGHSH and LQKENI. Trimming pared 3 bases from V and 0 bases from J, leaving 9 bases between. Written as DNA, the CDR3 is TGTGCCAGCTCACCGTCCGACATCTCCTACAATGAGCAGTTCTTC. Translating gives CASSPSDISYNEQFF.

At least ten counts were recorded for this clonotype. This rearrangement joins TRBV7-9 to TRBJ2-2; TRBD1 aligns across 11 bases. The CDR3 spans 19 residues. J was trimmed by 5 bases and V by 7 bases; bases with no gene match: 18. Per the germline V gene, CDR1 is SEHNR and CDR2 is FQNEAQ (reference sequence). CDR3 DNA sequence: TGTGCCAGCAACAAACTCCCGGACAGGGGGCAGTTTGGAACCGGGGAGCTGTTTTTT. It encodes CASNKLPDRGQFGTGELFF.

This clonotype was found a few times. The chain couples TRBV20-1 to TRBJ1-4, with D uncertain. The germline V gene has CDR1 DFQATT and CDR2 SNEGSKA (reference sequence). This CDR3 spans 11 amino acids. V lost 1 base to trimming and J lost 8 bases, with 5 bases between them. The DNA of the CDR3 is TGCAGTGCTAGAGTAGAGGAAAAACTGTTTTTT. Amino acid sequence: CSARVEEKLFF.

There are a few counts of this clonotype. The chain recombines TRBV6-1 with TRBJ1-3; D unresolved. V was clipped by 4 bases and J by 2 bases, with 6 bases between them. CDR3 length: 13 residues. CDR1 is MNHNS and CDR2 is SASEGT in the germline V gene. Here the CDR3 DNA reads TGTGCCAGCAGTGCCACCCCTGGAAACACCATATATTTT. It encodes CASSATPGNTIYF.

This clonotype was counted only a few times. This sequence joins TRBV20-1 and TRBJ2-5; TRBD2 matches at 10 bases. The CDR3 runs to 13 residues. CDR1 is DFQATT and CDR2 is SNEGSKA in the germline V gene (reference sequence). The CDR3 sequence: CSVLAGGQETQYF. DNA for the CDR3: TGCAGCGTGTTAGCGGGGGGCCAAGAGACCCAGTACTTC.

This clonotype occurred many times. The chain employs TRBV2 and TRBJ2-2; the match to TRBD1 covers 8 bases. Looked up from germline, CDR1 is SNHLY and CDR2 is FYNNEI. CDR3 size: 16 residues. V was pared by 2 bases and J by 4 bases, with 6 bases of the junction left unmatched. The DNA for the CDR3 is TGTGCCAGCAGTGAAAGGGACAGGATATTCACCGGGGAGCTGTTTTTT. Protein sequence: CASSERDRIFTGELFF.

This clonotype occurred a few times. The CDR3 nucleotides are TGTGCCAGCACCGAACTCCCCCCCGGGACCCAGAAAAGGGAGACCCAGTACTTC. It encodes CASTELPPGTQKRETQYF. The chain employs TRBV6-1 and TRBJ2-5; the D call may be TRBD1 or TRBD2 (5 bases each). This CDR3 spans 18 amino acids. CDR1 and CDR2 from the germline V gene are MNHNS and SASEGT. Between the trimmed V and J ends, which lost 7 bases and 5 bases, there was a span of 29 bases.

In its sample, this clonotype was seen many times. V usage is TRBV2 and J usage is TRBJ2-7; D remains ambiguous. The CDR3 has 12 amino acids. The V and J ends lost 7 bases and 6 bases respectively, with 13 bases between them. Germline CDR1 SNHLY, CDR2 FYNNEI. The CDR3 DNA follows: TGTGCCAGCAATCGGCAACCCGTCGAGCAGTACTTC. It specifies CASNRQPVEQYF.

V usage is TRBV5-4 and J usage is TRBJ2-2, with TRBD2 matching over 12 bases. Losses at the gene ends were 4 bases for V and 7 bases for J; bases not matched to a gene: 14. The CDR3 extends over 18 amino acids. CDR1 and CDR2 (germline): SGHNT, YYREEE (reference sequence). The CDR3 DNA follows: TGTGCCAGCAGCCAAAACCTAGCGGGGGGGCCTAGCGACGGGGAGCTGTTTTTT. It specifies CASSQNLAGGPSDGELFF.

This clonotype was recorded many times. The chain couples TRBV7-9 to TRBJ2-7; 7 nucleotides line up with TRBD1. The CDR3 covers 12 residues. Germline V lookup: CDR1 SEHNR, CDR2 FQNEAQ (reference sequence). Trimming cost V 9 bases and J 2 bases; bases outside gene matches: 4. The CDR3 region is CASSTGTYEQYF. CDR3 bases: TGTGCCAGTTCGACAGGGACCTACGAGCAGTACTTC.

V and J are TRBV6-1 and TRBJ2-2; TRBD2 aligns across 9 bases. The CDR3 loop spans 14 amino acids. V lost 9 bases and J lost 4; bases outside the gene matches: 6. Germline CDR1 and CDR2: MNHNS and SASEGT. For the CDR3, the DNA is TGTGCCAGGATTAGCGGGGGCGTCACCGGGGAGCTGTTTTTT. This sequence encodes CARISGGVTGELFF.

This clonotype was detected many times. The rearrangement joins TRBV11-2 to TRBJ2-7; a weak D match, TRBD2 (5 bases). This CDR3 contains 17 residues. V dropped 1 base and J dropped 0 bases, with 16 bases sitting between them. Germline assignment: CDR1 SGHAT and CDR2 FQNNGV. Here the CDR3 reads CASSLAEEESYSYEQYF. In DNA form, the CDR3 reads TGTGCCAGCAGCTTAGCAGAGGAGGAATCCTACTCCTACGAGCAGTACTTC.

This clonotype was found many times. This rearrangement joins TRBV6-5 to TRBJ1-4; D not certain. V lost 0 bases and J lost 7, with 15 bases in between. The germline V gene has CDR1 MNHEY and CDR2 SVGAGI. The CDR3 totals 16 residues. The CDR3 protein is CASSYSKWVRAEKLFF. CDR3 bases: TGTGCCAGCAGTTACTCGAAATGGGTCCGAGCTGAAAAACTGTTTTTT.

This clonotype was recorded a few times. Compared with germline, one end of the junction differs, possibly owing to a read error. This sequence joins TRBV5-1 and TRBJ2-5; the D is unclear. Per the germline V gene, CDR1 is SGHRS and CDR2 is YFSETQ. The CDR3 has 13 amino acids. CDR3 bases: TGCACCAGCAGCCCCAGCGTCAAGGAGACCCAGTACTTC. It specifies CTSSPSVKETQYF. The complete variable domain, with remaining parts taken from reference TRBV5-1 and TRBJ2-5, reads KAGVTQTPRYLIKTRGQQVTLSCSPISGHRSVSWYQQTPGQGLQFLFEYFSETQRNKGNFPGRFSGRQFSNSRSEMNVSTLELGDSALYLCTSSPSVKETQYFGPGTRLLVL.

This clonotype was seen repeatedly, ten times or more. The rearrangement links TRBV27 to TRBJ2-7, with 14 bases aligning to TRBD2. Germline loops: CDR1 MNHEY, CDR2 SMNVEV (reference sequence). V lost 5 bases, J lost 7 bases, and 7 bases stayed unmatched. The CDR3 loop spans 15 amino acids. CDR3 sequence: CASSPGLAGAREQYF. The CDR3 DNA reads TGTGCCAGCAGTCCGGGACTAGCGGGGGCAAGGGAGCAGTACTTC.